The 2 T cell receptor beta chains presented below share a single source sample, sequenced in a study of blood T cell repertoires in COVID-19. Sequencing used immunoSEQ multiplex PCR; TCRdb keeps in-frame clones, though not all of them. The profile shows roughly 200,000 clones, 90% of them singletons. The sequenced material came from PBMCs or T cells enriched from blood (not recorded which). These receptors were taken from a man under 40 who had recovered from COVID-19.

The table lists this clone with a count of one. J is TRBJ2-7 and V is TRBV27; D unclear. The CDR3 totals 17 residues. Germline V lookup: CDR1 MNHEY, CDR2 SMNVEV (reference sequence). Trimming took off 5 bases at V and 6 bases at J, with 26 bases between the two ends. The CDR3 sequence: CASSHPPRLGRGSEQYF. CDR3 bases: TGTGCCAGCAGTCACCCCCCCCGGTTAGGCCGAGGATCCGAGCAGTACTTC.

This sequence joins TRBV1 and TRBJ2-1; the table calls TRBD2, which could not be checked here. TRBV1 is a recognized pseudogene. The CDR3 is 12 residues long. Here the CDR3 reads CTSSFWRNEQFF. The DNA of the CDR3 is TGCACCAGCAGTTTTTGGAGAAATGAGCAGTTCTTC.